The sequence of this TCR beta chain was determined in a study of breast tumors, draining lymph nodes, adjacent tissues. The CDR3 is 15 residues long. Germline V gene lookup returns CDR1 LGHNT and CDR2 FRNRAP. V gave up 3 bases and J gave up 0 bases, with 11 bases separating them. About this clonotype itself: Its specificity is not known.

TCRdb re-derived calls from the multiplex PCR reads in MiXCR, one entry per CDR3 protein. The sample yields around 290,000 distinct CDR3 sequences, 30% seen once. Whole-study results and caveats: That most tumor T cells come from lymph nodes remained unproven. Tumor TCR diversity was below lymph nodes but above nontumor tissue.

Breast cancer patients provided tissue from their axillary draining lymph nodes. This TCR derives from a female donor with breast cancer. Some clones in this sample may be carry-over from other donors' samples. The chain is built from TRBV12-5 and TRBJ1-1; perhaps TRBD1 as D (6 bases). The sample comprised axillary lymph node tissue. This CDR3 is CASGFRGNMNTEAFF. CDR3 nucleotides: TGTGCTAGTGGTTTCAGGGGAAATATGAACACTGAAGCTTTCTTT.